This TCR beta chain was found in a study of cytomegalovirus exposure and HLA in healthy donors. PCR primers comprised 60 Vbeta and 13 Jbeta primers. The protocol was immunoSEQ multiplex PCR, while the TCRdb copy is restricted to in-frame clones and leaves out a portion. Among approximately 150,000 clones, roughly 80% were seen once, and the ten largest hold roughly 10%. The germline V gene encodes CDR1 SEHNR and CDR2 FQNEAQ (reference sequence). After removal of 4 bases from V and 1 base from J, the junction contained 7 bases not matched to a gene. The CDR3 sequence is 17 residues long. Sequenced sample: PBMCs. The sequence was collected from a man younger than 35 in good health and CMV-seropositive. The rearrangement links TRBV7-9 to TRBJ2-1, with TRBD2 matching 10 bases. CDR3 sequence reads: CASSSVSSGRSYNEQFF. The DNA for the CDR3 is TGTGCCAGCAGCTCTGTTTCTAGCGGGAGATCCTACAATGAGCAGTTCTTC. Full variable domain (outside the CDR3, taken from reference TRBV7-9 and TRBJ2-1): DTGVSQNPRHKITKRGQNVTFRCDPISEHNRLYWYRQTLGQGPEFLTYFQNEAQLEKSRLLSDRFSAERPKGSFSTLEIQRTEQGDSAMYLCASSSVSSGRSYNEQFFGPGTRLTVL.